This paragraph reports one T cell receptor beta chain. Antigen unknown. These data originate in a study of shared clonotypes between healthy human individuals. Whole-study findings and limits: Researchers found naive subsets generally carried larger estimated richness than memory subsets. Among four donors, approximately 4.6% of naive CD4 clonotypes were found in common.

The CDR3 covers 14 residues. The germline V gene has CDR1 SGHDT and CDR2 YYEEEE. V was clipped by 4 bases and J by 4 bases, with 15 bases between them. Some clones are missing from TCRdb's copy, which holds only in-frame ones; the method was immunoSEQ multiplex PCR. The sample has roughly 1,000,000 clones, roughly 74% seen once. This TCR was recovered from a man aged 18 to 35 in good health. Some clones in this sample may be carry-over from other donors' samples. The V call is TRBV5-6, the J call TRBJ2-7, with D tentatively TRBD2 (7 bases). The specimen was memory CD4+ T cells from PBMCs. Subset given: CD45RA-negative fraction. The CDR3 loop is CASSVTGGRYEQYF. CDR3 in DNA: TGTGCCAGCAGCGTGACGGGGGGCAGGTACGAGCAGTACTTC.